The 28 T cell receptor beta chains below were found in one sample sequenced in a study of Ad26.COV2.S vaccination and SARS-CoV-2 variants. The data were produced by immunoSEQ multiplex PCR, yet TCRdb's version contains in-frame clones alone and is incomplete. The sample lists about 480,000 clones, 70% to 90% occurring once. Treatment of the sample: about 20 received Ad26.COV2.S at low or high dose, single or two shots; about 5 received placebo; per-sample allocation not given. Sampling took place 63 days after the first vaccine or placebo injection. Sequenced here: peripheral blood, sampled in a trial of Ad26.COV2.S vaccine versus placebo. The receptors derive from a person between 18 and 59 years old who received the Ad26.COV2.S COVID-19 vaccine or a placebo.

The CDR3, as DNA: TGTGCCAGCAGTTCGGTCGGAAGATACGAGCAGTACTTC. This encodes CASSSVGRYEQYF. The gene calls are TRBV27 and TRBJ2-7; no clear D gene. Trimming cost V 4 bases and J 4 bases, with 11 bases left between them. CDR1 is MNHEY, CDR2 SMNVEV, per germline (reference sequence). This CDR3 has 13 amino acids.

This clone occurred once. The chain is built from TRBV30 and TRBJ1-2, with D unresolved. Germline V gives CDR1 GTSNPN, CDR2 SVGIG (reference sequence). V was shortened by 0 bases and J by 8 bases, with 19 bases between the two germline ends. The CDR3 covers 15 residues. CDR3 in DNA: TGTGCCTGGAGTGTACGTCGCGGCACCGCGAGGGGCTACACCTTC. The encoded protein is CAWSVRRGTARGYTF.

This chain links TRBV30 with TRBJ2-1, with a possible D match to TRBD2 (6 bases). The CDR3 has 11 amino acids. Germline V gene lookup returns CDR1 GTSNPN and CDR2 SVGIG (reference sequence). Trimming left V 5 bases short and J 12 bases short, with 14 bases between. The CDR3 region has the DNA TGTGCCTGGGGCCCTGGGGGAGGGCAGTTCTTC. This gives the protein CAWGPGGGQFF. The complete variable domain, with remaining parts taken from reference TRBV30 and TRBJ2-1, reads SQTIHQWPATLVQPVGSPLSLECTVEGTSNPNLYWYRQAAGRGLQLLFYSVGIGQISSEVPQNLSASRPQDRQFILSSKKLLLSDSGFYLCAWGPGGGQFFGPGTRLTVL.

This chain connects TRBV27 to TRBJ1-2, with D possibly TRBD1 on 6 matching bases. The germline V gene encodes CDR1 MNHEY and CDR2 SMNVEV (reference sequence). The CDR3 is made up of 14 amino acids. Trimming stripped 3 bases from V and 6 bases from J, with 14 bases between. The CDR3 is CASSLRGGPDGYTF. DNA of the CDR3: TGTGCCAGCAGTTTGCGGGGGGGGCCGGATGGCTACACCTTC.

The chain recombines TRBV7-2 with TRBJ1-2, with no clear D. Trimming pared 5 bases from V and 4 bases from J, leaving 8 bases between. The CDR3 runs to 12 residues. From germline, CDR1 is SGHTA and CDR2 FQGNSA. The CDR3 region is CASSRWAYGYTF. As DNA, the CDR3 is TGTGCCAGCAGCCGTTGGGCCTATGGCTACACCTTC.

This chain connects TRBV19 to TRBJ2-5; possibly TRBD2 for D (6 bases). Germline V gives CDR1 LNHDA, CDR2 SQIVND (reference sequence). Trimming took off 6 bases at V and 3 bases at J, with 14 bases between the two ends. CDR3 size: 14 residues. This CDR3 is CASSAGTGKETQYF. In DNA form, the CDR3 reads TGTGCCAGTAGCGCGGGGACTGGCAAAGAGACCCAGTACTTC.

J is TRBJ2-1 and V is TRBV3-1 (or the pseudogene TRBV3-2); unclear D gene. The length of the CDR3 is 11 residues. The V gene lost 4 bases and the J gene lost 4 bases, with 2 bases spanning the gap. Germline V lookup: CDR1 LGHDT, CDR2 YNNKEL (reference sequence). CDR3 sequence (DNA): TGTGCCAGCAGCCGGTACAATGAGCAGTTCTTC. Translated: CASSRYNEQFF.

V gene TRBV7-6 combines with J gene TRBJ1-3; D is unclear. The CDR3 contains 13 residues. CDR1 is SGHVS, CDR2 FNYEAQ, per germline. Trimming stripped 1 base from V and 11 bases from J, with 12 bases between. In DNA form, the CDR3 reads TGTGCCAGCAGCTTAGGACCGGTTGAGGCCATATATTTT. Translation: CASSLGPVEAIYF.

V gene TRBV11-2 combines with J gene TRBJ2-3; the match to TRBD2 covers 10 bases. This CDR3 region has 18 residues. Germline CDR1 is SGHAT and CDR2 is FQNNGV. V lost 4 bases, J lost 3 bases, and 13 bases stayed unmatched. CDR3 sequence (DNA): TGTGCCAGCAGCTCGCGAGCGGGAGGGCCGAAAAGGACAGATACGCAGTATTTT. Protein: CASSSRAGGPKRTDTQYF.

This chain uses TRBV28 with TRBJ2-3; the D is unclear. The V end lost 7 bases, the J end lost 1 base, and 6 bases lay between the germline ends. Germline CDR1 MDHEN, CDR2 SYDVKM. This CDR3 is 12 amino acids long. The CDR3 DNA reads TGTGCCAGCATCGGAGGCACAGATACGCAGTATTTT. Protein product: CASIGGTDTQYF. The variable domain in full, completed from reference TRBV28 and TRBJ2-3, reads DVKVTQSSRYLVKRTGEKVFLECVQDMDHENMFWYRQDPGLGLRLIYFSYDVKMKEKGDIPEGYSVSREKKERFSLILESASTNQTSMYLCASIGGTDTQYFGPGTRLTVL.

This chain uses TRBV7-2 with TRBJ2-3; 7 nucleotides align to TRBD2. Germline V gene lookup returns CDR1 SGHTA and CDR2 FQGNSA. The CDR3 consists of 15 residues. With 6 bases clipped from V and 3 bases from J, the junction kept 9 bases outside the gene matches. The CDR3 DNA sequence: TGTGCCAGCAGTCGTGCGGGACTACTAACAGATACGCAGTATTTT. Protein: CASSRAGLLTDTQYF.

The chain is built from TRBV7-2 and TRBJ2-1; D unresolved. V was trimmed by 1 base and J by 10 bases, leaving 14 bases between them. Germline CDR1 is SGHTA and CDR2 is FQGNSA. The CDR3 sequence is 14 residues long. CDR3 bases: TGTGCCAGCAGCTTAGTCGTTTTCGTGGGCGAGCAGTTCTTC. This gives the protein CASSLVVFVGEQFF.

The chain combines TRBV27 with TRBJ1-6; D unclear. This CDR3 contains 14 residues. The germline CDR1 and CDR2 sequences are MNHEY and SMNVEV (reference sequence). Trimming stripped 6 bases from V and 6 bases from J, with 12 bases between. The CDR3 spells CASSQTVGNSPLHF. The CDR3 DNA follows: TGTGCCAGCAGCCAGACGGTGGGTAATTCACCCCTCCACTTT.

The genes are TRBV5-8 and TRBJ1-2; D not certain. The CDR3 consists of 17 residues. From germline, CDR1 is SGHTS and CDR2 YDEGEE. Trimming cost V 3 bases and J 0 bases, with 18 bases left between them. CDR3 coding DNA: TGTGCCAGCAGCTGGGGTCTTTCCGGGAGCGCTAACTATGGCTACACCTTC. Its protein product is CASSWGLSGSANYGYTF.

The chain is built from TRBV2 and TRBJ2-5; D gene ambiguous. Germline values: CDR1 SNHLY, CDR2 FYNNEI. The V end was cut by 9 bases, the J end by 5 bases, with 10 bases between. There are 11 residues in the CDR3. This chain's CDR3 is CASGFLETQYF. The CDR3 DNA follows: TGTGCCAGTGGCTTTCTCGAGACCCAGTACTTC.

The chain links TRBV5-6 to TRBJ2-7, with 11 bases identical to TRBD2. The CDR3 runs 16 residues. CDR1 is SGHDT, CDR2 YYEEEE, per germline. V shed 0 bases, J shed 5 bases, and the junction held 7 bases outside the gene matches. The CDR3 reads CASSLVTSGSYDEQYF. CDR3 bases: TGTGCCAGCAGCTTGGTAACTAGCGGGAGTTACGACGAGCAGTACTTC.

Points on this clone: Different DNA sequences within this sample yield the same CDR3. The chain has TRBV2 and TRBJ1-5; the D is unclear. Germline V lookup: CDR1 SNHLY, CDR2 FYNNEI. CDR3 length: 13 residues. V gave up 1 base and J gave up 4 bases, with 5 bases separating them. CDR3 region: CASSEEGNQPQHF. CDR3 in DNA: TGTGCCAGCAGTGAAGAGGGTAATCAGCCCCAGCATTTT.

V usage is TRBV13 and J usage is TRBJ1-2; possible D gene TRBD1, 6 bases. Deletions cut 8 bases from V and 6 bases from J, with 22 bases between. Germline loops: CDR1 PRHDT, CDR2 FYEKMQ (reference sequence). The CDR3 is 15 amino acids. The CDR3 loop is CASSTPEGGRDGYTF. For the CDR3, the DNA is TGTGCCAGCTCTACTCCCGAGGGGGGGAGGGATGGCTACACCTTC.

In this sample, this clone turned up a few times. The chain couples TRBV30 to TRBJ2-3; D perhaps matches TRBD2 (6 bases). The CDR3 is 11 amino acids. Per germline, CDR1 GTSNPN and CDR2 SVGIG (reference sequence). Trimming stripped 2 bases from V and 11 bases from J, with 11 bases between. CDR3 protein: CAWSRAEGQYF. CDR3 sequence (DNA): TGTGCCTGGAGTCGGGCGGAGGGGCAGTATTTT.

V is TRBV2 and J is TRBJ2-3, with 9 bases aligning to TRBD2. With V trimmed by 2 bases and J by 6 bases, 9 bases remained unmatched. The germline CDR1 and CDR2 sequences are SNHLY and FYNNEI. The CDR3 loop spans 16 amino acids. As DNA, the CDR3 is TGTGCCAGCAGTGAACGGGCTAGCGGGAAGAGGGATACGCAGTATTTT. This encodes CASSERASGKRDTQYF.

The CDR3 reads CASSYQGRDTQYF. CDR3 sequence (DNA): TGTGCCAGCAGTTATCAGGGGCGGGATACGCAGTATTTT. The chain employs TRBV6-5 and TRBJ2-3; D might be TRBD1 (6 bases). V dropped 3 bases and J dropped 6 bases, with 10 bases sitting between them. The V gene's germline CDR1 is MNHEY and CDR2 SVGAGI. The CDR3 sequence is 13 residues long.

The chain uses TRBV30 and TRBJ2-5; possible D gene TRBD2, 5 bases. The CDR3 runs to 13 residues. The V gene lost 4 bases and the J gene lost 4 bases, with 13 bases spanning the gap. Germline-derived CDR1 and CDR2 are GTSNPN and SVGIG (reference sequence). This CDR3 reads CAWIGGRGETQYF. CDR3 nucleotides: TGTGCCTGGATCGGAGGAAGAGGAGAGACCCAGTACTTC.

J is TRBJ1-4 and V is TRBV29-1; the D is unclear. V lost 5 bases and J 3 bases, leaving 7 bases between the germline ends. CDR3 length: 12 amino acids. Per the germline V gene, CDR1 is SQVTM and CDR2 is ANQGSEA. The CDR3 region has the DNA TGCAGCGTTCGTAGGGCTAATGAAAAACTGTTTTTT. As protein: CSVRRANEKLFF.

Only a few counts were recorded for this clone. Distinct nucleotide sequences in the sample also encode this CDR3. The rearrangement links TRBV27 to TRBJ1-3; TRBD1 aligns across 7 bases. The CDR3 runs 13 residues. CDR1 and CDR2 from the germline V gene are MNHEY and SMNVEV (reference sequence). Unmatched junction bases numbered 1, after V lost 4 bases and J lost 4 bases. CDR3 amino acids: CASSSTGGNTIYF. The CDR3 nucleotides are TGTGCCAGCAGTTCGACAGGGGGAAACACCATATATTTT.

The chain recombines TRBV5-1 with TRBJ1-1, with D tentatively TRBD1 (6 bases). The V gene's germline CDR1 is SGHRS and CDR2 YFSETQ. The V gene lost 2 bases and the J gene lost 3 bases, with 14 bases spanning the gap. The CDR3 runs 15 residues. CDR3 DNA sequence: TGCGCCAGCAGCTTTACAGGGAAAGGAGACACTGAAGCTTTCTTT. Its translation is CASSFTGKGDTEAFF.

J is TRBJ1-2 and V is TRBV28; 8 bases align to TRBD1. Trimming removed 8 bases from V and 7 bases from J; junction bases left unmatched: 12. Germline V gives CDR1 MDHEN, CDR2 SYDVKM. CDR3 length equals 14 residues. The CDR3 spells CASSVPRGLLGYTF. The CDR3 coding sequence is TGTGCCAGCTCCGTCCCCAGGGGGCTTCTTGGCTACACCTTC.

This clone was detected only a few times. The V call is TRBV6-5, the J call TRBJ2-2; 12 positions match TRBD2. The CDR3 is 16 residues long. Germline CDR1 reads MNHEY; CDR2 reads SVGAGI. V was clipped by 3 bases and J by 3 bases; unmatched bases: 2. This CDR3 is CASSYGTSGHTGELFF. The CDR3 bases are TGTGCCAGCAGTTATGGGACTAGCGGGCACACCGGGGAGCTGTTTTTT.

This chain uses TRBV18 with TRBJ1-2; D remains unclear. The CDR3 totals 14 residues. Deletions cut 4 bases from V and 2 bases from J, with 11 bases between. CDR1 is KGHSH and CDR2 is LQKENI in the germline V gene. The CDR3 reads CASSREDGNYGYTF. CDR3 in DNA: TGTGCCAGCTCACGCGAGGACGGCAACTATGGCTACACCTTC.